What follows is one T cell receptor beta chain and its context. V lost 4 bases and J lost 16, with 17 bases in between. CDR1 and CDR2 from the germline V gene are DFQATT and SNEGSKA (reference sequence). The CDR3 contains 11 residues. The data stem from a study of cytomegalovirus exposure and HLA in healthy donors. 13 Jbeta primers and 60 Vbeta primers were used for the PCR. The assay was immunoSEQ multiplex PCR, and TCRdb's table has in-frame clones only and misses some. The table has 91,000 or so clones, 76% seen once. The sequence was collected from a man between 25 and 39 years old in good health and CMV-seropositive. The material sequenced was PBMCs. The chain is built from TRBV20-1 and TRBJ1-5, with D tentatively TRBD1 (5 bases). CDR3 protein: CSAKQGTISHF. CDR3 in DNA: TGCAGTGCTAAGCAGGGCACGATAAGTCATTTT.